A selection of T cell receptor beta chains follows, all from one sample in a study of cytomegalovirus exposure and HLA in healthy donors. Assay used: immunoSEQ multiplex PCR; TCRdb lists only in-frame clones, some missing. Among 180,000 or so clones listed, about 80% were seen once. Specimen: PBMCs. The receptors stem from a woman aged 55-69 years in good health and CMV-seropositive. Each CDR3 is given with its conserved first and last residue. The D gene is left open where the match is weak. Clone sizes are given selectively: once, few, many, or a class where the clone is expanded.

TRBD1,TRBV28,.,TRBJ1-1,TGTGCCAGCAGTTCAATACAGGGGGCAGTTAACACTGAAGCTTTCTTT,CASSSIQGAVNTEAFF
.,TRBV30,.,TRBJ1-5,TGTGCCTGGAGTGATAGGGGTCCCATTAGCAATCAGCCCCAGCATTTT,CAWSDRGPISNQPQHF
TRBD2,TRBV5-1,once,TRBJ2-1,TGCGCCAGCAGCTTGAGGCGGGAGGGCCTGGATGAGCAGTTCTTC,CASSLRREGLDEQFF
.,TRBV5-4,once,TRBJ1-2,TGTGCCAGCACCCCCGGAGGAGGGAACTATGGCTACACCTTC,CASTPGGGNYGYTF
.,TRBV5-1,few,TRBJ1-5,TGCGCCAGCAGCCTCACAGGTAGCAATCAGCCCCAGCATTTT,CASSLTGSNQPQHF
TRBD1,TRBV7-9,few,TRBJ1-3,TGTTCCAGCAGCTCGAACAGGGGGCCGAGCTCTGGAAACACCATATATTTT,CSSSSNRGPSSGNTIYF
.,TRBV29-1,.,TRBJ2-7,TGCAGCGTTCGGCAGGGTTCCCACGAGCAGTACTTC,CSVRQGSHEQYF
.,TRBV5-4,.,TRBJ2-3,TGTGCCAGCAGCCCGGCGGGACTTGCAGATACGCAGTATTTT,CASSPAGLADTQYF
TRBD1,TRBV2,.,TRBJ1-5,TGTGCCAGCAGTGAGTCGTGGCAGGGGGATCAGCCCCAGCATTTT,CASSESWQGDQPQHF
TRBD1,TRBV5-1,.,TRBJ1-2,TGCGCCAGCAGCACCTGGGACAGAACAGTCTATGGCTACACCTTC,CASSTWDRTVYGYTF
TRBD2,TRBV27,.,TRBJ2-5,TGTGCCAGCAGTTTATCGGGGAGGGGACCCCAAGAGACCCAGTACTTC,CASSLSGRGPQETQYF
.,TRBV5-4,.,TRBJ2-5,TGTGCCAGCAGCTTGGATGGGACATACCAGGGAGAGCAGTACTTC,CASSLDGTYQGEQYF
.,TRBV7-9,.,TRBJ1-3,TGTGCCAGCAGCTTAAGTAGACAGGCTGGAAACACCATATATTTT,CASSLSRQAGNTIYF
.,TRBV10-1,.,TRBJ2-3,TGCGCCAGCAGTGAAAGCCGCGTCAACTCTAGCACAGATACGCAGTATTTT,CASSESRVNSSTDTQYF
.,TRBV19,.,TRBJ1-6,TGTGCCAGTAGTATCATTAATTCACCCCTCCACTTT,CASSIINSPLHF
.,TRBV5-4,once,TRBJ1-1,TGTGCCAGCAGCTTGGCGCGGAACACTGAAGCTTTCTTT,CASSLARNTEAFF
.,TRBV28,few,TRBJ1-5,TGTGCCAGCAGTTTACTGAGAAATCAGCCCCAGCATTTT,CASSLLRNQPQHF
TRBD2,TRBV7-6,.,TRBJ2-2,TGTGCCAGCAGCTCTAGCCCGGCGCGGCGGGGGGGGAAGAACACCGGGGAGCTGTTTTTT,CASSSSPARRGGKNTGELFF
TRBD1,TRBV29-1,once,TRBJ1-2,TGCAGCGTTGGGGACAGAGACTCGGGGGGCTACACCTTC,CSVGDRDSGGYTF
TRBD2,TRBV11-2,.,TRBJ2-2,TGTGCCAGCAGGTCGCGGGGGGGCAGGGTCCGCACCGGGGAGCTGTTTTTT,CASRSRGGRVRTGELFF
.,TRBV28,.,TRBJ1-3,TGTGCCAGCAGTTTGGGGGGGGGCGGTGGAAACACCATATATTTT,CASSLGGGGGNTIYF
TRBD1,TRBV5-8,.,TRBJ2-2,TGTGCCAGCAGCTTGTGGGGCAGGGGGCACACCGGGGAGCTGTTTTTT,CASSLWGRGHTGELFF
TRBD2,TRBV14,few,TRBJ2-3,TGTGCCAGCAGCCAAAGGACTAGCGGTGCAGATACGCAGTATTTT,CASSQRTSGADTQYF
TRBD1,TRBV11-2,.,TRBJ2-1,TGTGCCAGCAGCTTCTCTGCAGGGGGAAATGAGCAGTTCTTC,CASSFSAGGNEQFF
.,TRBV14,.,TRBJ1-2,TGTGCCAGCAGCCGGCCCCCAGGGATCTATGGCTACACCTTC,CASSRPPGIYGYTF
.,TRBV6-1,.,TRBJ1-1,TGTGCCAGCAGCGAAGCAAGGGGCGACGAAGCTTTCTTT,CASSEARGDEAFF
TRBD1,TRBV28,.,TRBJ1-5,TGTGCCAGCAGCCTGACAGGGGCAAATCAGCCCCAGCATTTT,CASSLTGANQPQHF
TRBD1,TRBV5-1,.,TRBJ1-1,TGCGCCAGCAGCCACCGACAGGGCCAGGCTGAAGCTTTCTTT,CASSHRQGQAEAFF
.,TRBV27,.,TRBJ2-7,TGTGCCAGCAGTTCCCCAGGGGGAGGTGACCACGAGCAGTACTTC,CASSSPGGGDHEQYF
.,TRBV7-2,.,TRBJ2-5,TGTGCCAGCAGCTTATCGAGGGTGGGAGGAGAGACCCAGTACTTC,CASSLSRVGGETQYF
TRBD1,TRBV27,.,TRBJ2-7,TGTGCCAGCAGTTTATCGGACAGGGGAACCTACGAGCAGTACTTC,CASSLSDRGTYEQYF
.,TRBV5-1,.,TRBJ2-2,TGCGCCAGCAGCTTCCAGATCGGGGAGCTGTTTTTT,CASSFQIGELFF
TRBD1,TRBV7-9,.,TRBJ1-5,TGTGCCAGCAGTCAAACAGGGGGCCAGCCCCAGCATTTT,CASSQTGGQPQHF
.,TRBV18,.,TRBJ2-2,TGTGCCAGCTCACCAAGTCAGATGAACACCGGGGAGCTGTTTTTT,CASSPSQMNTGELFF
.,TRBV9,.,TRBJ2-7,TGTGCCAGCAGCGTAGATGGTAGATCCTACGAGCAGTACTTC,CASSVDGRSYEQYF
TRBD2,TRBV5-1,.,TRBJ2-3,TGCGCCAGCAGCAGGGAGGGGACAGATACGCAGTATTTT,CASSREGTDTQYF
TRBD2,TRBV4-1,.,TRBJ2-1,TGCGCCAGCAGCCAAGGGGGACTAGCGGATCACAATGAGCAGTTCTTC,CASSQGGLADHNEQFF
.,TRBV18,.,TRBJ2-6,TGTGCCAGCTCAGCGGACGGGAGCTCTGGGGCCAACGTCCTGACTTTC,CASSADGSSGANVLTF
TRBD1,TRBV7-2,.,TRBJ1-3,TGTGCCAGCAGAGGGACAGGCCTCTCTGGAAACACCATATATTTT,CASRGTGLSGNTIYF
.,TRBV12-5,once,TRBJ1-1,TGTGCTAGTGGTTTGGTTGGGGGCGATGAAGCTTTCTTT,CASGLVGGDEAFF